This T cell receptor (beta chain) was found in a study of blood T cell repertoires in COVID-19. Study in general: Italy, Spain and the United States were the sources of the convalescent and acute COVID-19 samples. In each case, the material was cDNA or gDNA derived from T cells, B-cell-depleted T cells, or PBMCs.

The authors' processing: Using reference gene primer amplification, nucleated cell counts were estimated. Using immunoSEQ multiplex PCR, the repertoire was profiled, and TCRdb retains in-frame clones only, with some absent. The D gene and trimming were derived from the DNA, and the V and J assignments and clone size from that table. The sample lists approximately 120,000 clones, roughly 69% occurring once. The CDR3 covers 14 residues. Germline lookup yields CDR1 SGHDT and CDR2 YYEEEE. V dropped 2 bases and J dropped 9; count of bases not matched to a gene: 6. The TCR comes from an older woman with acute or convalescent COVID-19. Sequenced: peripheral blood. J is TRBJ2-1 and V is TRBV5-6, with 9 nucleotides matching TRBD1. DNA of the CDR3: TGTGCCAGCAGCTTTACAGACAGGGGGGGTGAGCAGTTCTTC. Translation gives CASSFTDRGGEQFF. Full variable domain (missing parts from reference TRBV5-6 and TRBJ2-1): DAGVTQSPTHLIKTRGQQVTLRCSPKSGHDTVSWYQQALGQGPQFIFQYYEEEERQRGNFPDRFSGHQFPNYSSELNVNALLLGDSALYLCASSFTDRGGEQFFGPGTRLTVL.